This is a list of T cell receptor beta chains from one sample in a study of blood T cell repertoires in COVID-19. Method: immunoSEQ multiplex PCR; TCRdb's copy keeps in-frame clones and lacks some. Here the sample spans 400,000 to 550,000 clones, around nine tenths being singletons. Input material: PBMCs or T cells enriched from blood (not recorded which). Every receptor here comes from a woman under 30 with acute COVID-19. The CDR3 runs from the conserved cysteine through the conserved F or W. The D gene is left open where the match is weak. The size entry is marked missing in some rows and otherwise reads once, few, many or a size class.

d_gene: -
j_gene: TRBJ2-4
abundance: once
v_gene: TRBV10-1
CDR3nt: TGCGCCAGCAGTGAAAGCCAGGGTCAAAACATTCAGTACTTC
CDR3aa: CASSESQGQNIQYF

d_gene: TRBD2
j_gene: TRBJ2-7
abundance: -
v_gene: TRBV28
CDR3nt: TGTGCCAGCAGCCGGGGACTAGCGGGTAGGCGGGAGCAGTACTTC
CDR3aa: CASSRGLAGRREQYF

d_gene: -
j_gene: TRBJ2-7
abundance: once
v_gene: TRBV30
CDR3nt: TGTGCCTGGAACAAGGGACAACTCTCCTACGAGCAGTACTTC
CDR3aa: CAWNKGQLSYEQYF

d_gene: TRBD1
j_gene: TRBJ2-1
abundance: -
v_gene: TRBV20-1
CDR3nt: TGCAGTGCTAGTGGGGGGACAGGGTACAATGAGCAGTTCTTC
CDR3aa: CSASGGTGYNEQFF

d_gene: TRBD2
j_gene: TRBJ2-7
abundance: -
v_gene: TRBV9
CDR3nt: TGTGCCAGCAGCGTATCGGGGTATGGTAGCGGGAGAGAGGAGCAGTACTTC
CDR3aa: CASSVSGYGSGREEQYF

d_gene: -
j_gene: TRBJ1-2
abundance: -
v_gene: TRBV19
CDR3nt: TGTGCCAGTAGTGGGGGTAGCGGAGGCTACACCTTC
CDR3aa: CASSGGSGGYTF

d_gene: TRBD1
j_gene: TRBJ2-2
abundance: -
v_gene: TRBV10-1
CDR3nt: TGCGCCAGCAGTGAGCGGACAGGGCCCACGGGGGAGCTGTTTTTT
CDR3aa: CASSERTGPTGELFF

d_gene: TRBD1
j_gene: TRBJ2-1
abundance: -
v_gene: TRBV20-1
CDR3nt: TGCAGTGCTAGTTACAGGGGAAGAGAAGAGTTCTTC
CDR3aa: CSASYRGREEFF

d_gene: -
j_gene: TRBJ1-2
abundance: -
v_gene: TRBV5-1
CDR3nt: TGCGCCAGCAGCCAGGCCGGGACTAACTATGGCTACACCTTC
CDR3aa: CASSQAGTNYGYTF

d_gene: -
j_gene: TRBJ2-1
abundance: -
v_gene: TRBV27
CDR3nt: TGTGCCAGCAGTTTATCCGATACAGTGGGCGAGCAGTTCTTC
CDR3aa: CASSLSDTVGEQFF

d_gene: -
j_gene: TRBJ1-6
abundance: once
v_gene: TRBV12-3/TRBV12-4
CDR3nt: TGTGCCAGCAGGTACAGGGAACATTCACCCCTCCACTTT
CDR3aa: CASRYREHSPLHF

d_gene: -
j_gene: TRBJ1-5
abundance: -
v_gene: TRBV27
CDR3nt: TGTGCCAGCAGTTTTCTGGGGGCCGGTAGCAATCAGCCCCAGCATTTT
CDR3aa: CASSFLGAGSNQPQHF

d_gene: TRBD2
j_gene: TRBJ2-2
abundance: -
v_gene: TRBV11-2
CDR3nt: TGTGCCAGCAGCCCACGGACTAGCGGGCTGAACACCGGGGAGCTGTTTTTT
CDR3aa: CASSPRTSGLNTGELFF

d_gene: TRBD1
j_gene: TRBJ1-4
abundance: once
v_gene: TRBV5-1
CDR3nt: TGCGCCAGCAGCCCAGGGTCTACAGGGGGACAAAATGAAAAACTGTTTTTT
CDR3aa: CASSPGSTGGQNEKLFF

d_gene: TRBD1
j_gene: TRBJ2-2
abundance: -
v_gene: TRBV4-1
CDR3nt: TGCGCCAGCAGCCAAAGACAGGGTACATCCGGGGAGCTGTTTTTT
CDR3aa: CASSQRQGTSGELFF

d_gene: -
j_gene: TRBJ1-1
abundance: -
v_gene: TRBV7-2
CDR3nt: TGTGCCAGCAGTTACAAAGGGGGAAACACTGAAGCTTTCTTT
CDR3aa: CASSYKGGNTEAFF

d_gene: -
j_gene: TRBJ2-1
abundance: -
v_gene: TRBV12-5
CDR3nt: TGTGCTAGTGGTTTGGCTTACAATGAGCAGTTCTTC
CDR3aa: CASGLAYNEQFF

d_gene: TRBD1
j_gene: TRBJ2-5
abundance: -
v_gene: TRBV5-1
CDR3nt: TGCGCCAGCAGCTTGACAGGGGCGACTATCCAAGAGACCCAGTACTTC
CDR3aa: CASSLTGATIQETQYF

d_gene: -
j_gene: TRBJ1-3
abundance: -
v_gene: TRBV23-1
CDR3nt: TGCGCCAGCAGTCATAAAGGGTGCAGGGCTGGAAACACCATATATTTT
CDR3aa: CASSHKGCRAGNTIYF

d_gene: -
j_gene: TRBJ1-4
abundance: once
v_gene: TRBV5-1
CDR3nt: TGCGCCAGCAGCTTGGTAGCTAACGGTGGCGAAAAACTGTTTTTT
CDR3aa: CASSLVANGGEKLFF

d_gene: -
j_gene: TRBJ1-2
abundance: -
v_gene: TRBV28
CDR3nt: TGTGCCAGCAGTTTTGGGGGGGGCTACACCTTC
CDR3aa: CASSFGGGYTF

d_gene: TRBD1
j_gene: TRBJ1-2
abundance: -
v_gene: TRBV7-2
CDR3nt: TGTGCCAGCAGCCCATACTGGGGCGGGACAGTTCGGAGTGGCTACACCTTC
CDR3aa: CASSPYWGGTVRSGYTF

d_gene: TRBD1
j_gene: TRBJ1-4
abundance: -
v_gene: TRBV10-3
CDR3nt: TGTGCCATCAGTGAATCGACAGGGGCTAATGAAAAACTGTTTTTT
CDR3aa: CAISESTGANEKLFF

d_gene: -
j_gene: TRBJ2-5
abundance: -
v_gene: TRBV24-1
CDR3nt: TGTGCCACCAGTGATTACGGGGAAGAGACCCAGTACTTC
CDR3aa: CATSDYGEETQYF

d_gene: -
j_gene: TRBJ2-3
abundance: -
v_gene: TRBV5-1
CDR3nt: TGCGCCAGCAGCCCCAGGGGCCCCACAGATACGCAGTATTTT
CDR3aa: CASSPRGPTDTQYF

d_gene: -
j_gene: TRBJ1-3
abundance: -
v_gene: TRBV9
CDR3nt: TGTGCCAGCAGCGTAGATCTATACACCATATATTTT
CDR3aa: CASSVDLYTIYF

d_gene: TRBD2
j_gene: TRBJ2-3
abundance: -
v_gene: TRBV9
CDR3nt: TGTGCCAGCAGCTTCAGCGGGAGAACAGATACGCAGTATTTT
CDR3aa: CASSFSGRTDTQYF

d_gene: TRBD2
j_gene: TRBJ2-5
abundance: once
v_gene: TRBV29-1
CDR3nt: TGCAGCGCAAAGCGGGAGTGGGAGACCCAGTACTTC
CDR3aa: CSAKREWETQYF

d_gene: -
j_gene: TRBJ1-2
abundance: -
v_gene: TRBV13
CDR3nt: TGTGCCAGCAGCTTGGGCAGGGTATGGTATGGCTACACCTTC
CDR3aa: CASSLGRVWYGYTF

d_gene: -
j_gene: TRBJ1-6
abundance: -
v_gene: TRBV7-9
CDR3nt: TGTGCCAGCAGCTTAAACCGGGACTTAGGCCTTGTCGGGGCCCTCCACTTT
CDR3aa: CASSLNRDLGLVGALHF

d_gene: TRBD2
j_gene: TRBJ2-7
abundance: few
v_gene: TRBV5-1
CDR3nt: TGCGCCAGCAGCTGGGCCGGGACTAGCGGGAACTACGAGCAGTACTTC
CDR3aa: CASSWAGTSGNYEQYF

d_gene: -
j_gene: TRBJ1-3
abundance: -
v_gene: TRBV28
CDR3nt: TGTGCCAGCAGTTTAATGTACAGGACCCTCTCTGGAAACACCATATATTTT
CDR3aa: CASSLMYRTLSGNTIYF

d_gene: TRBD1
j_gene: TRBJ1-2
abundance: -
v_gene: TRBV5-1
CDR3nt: TGCGCCAGCAGCTTGGGGGACAGGGGGAACTATGGCTACACCTTC
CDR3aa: CASSLGDRGNYGYTF

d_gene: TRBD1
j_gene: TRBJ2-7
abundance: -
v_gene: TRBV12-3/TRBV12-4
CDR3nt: TGTGCCAGCAGTTGGACAGGGTGGCACGAGCAGTACTTC
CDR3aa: CASSWTGWHEQYF

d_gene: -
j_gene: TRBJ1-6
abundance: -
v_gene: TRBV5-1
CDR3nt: TGCGCCAGCGCGGCGGCTCAGGGCGGGAATAATTCACCCCTCCACTTT
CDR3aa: CASAAAQGGNNSPLHF

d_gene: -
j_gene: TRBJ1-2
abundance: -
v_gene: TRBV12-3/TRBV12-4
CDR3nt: TGTGCCAGCAGTTTAAACACCTATGGCTACACCTTC
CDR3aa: CASSLNTYGYTF

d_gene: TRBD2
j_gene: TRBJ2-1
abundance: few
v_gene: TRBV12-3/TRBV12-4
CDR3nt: TGTGCCAGCAGACTAGCGGGAGGGGGTGAGCAGTTCTTC
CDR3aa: CASRLAGGGEQFF

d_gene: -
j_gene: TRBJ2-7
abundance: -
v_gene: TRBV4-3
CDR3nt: TGCGCCAGCAGCCAAGCTAGGGGAACCTACGAGCAGTACTTC
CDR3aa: CASSQARGTYEQYF

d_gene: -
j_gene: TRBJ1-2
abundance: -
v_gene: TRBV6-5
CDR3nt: TGTGCCAGCAGTTACGAAGTGGCCTATGGCTACACCTTC
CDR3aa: CASSYEVAYGYTF

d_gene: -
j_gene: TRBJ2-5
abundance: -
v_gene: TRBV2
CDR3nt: TGTGCCAGCGGCACAACCCAAGAGACCCAGTACTTC
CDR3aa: CASGTTQETQYF